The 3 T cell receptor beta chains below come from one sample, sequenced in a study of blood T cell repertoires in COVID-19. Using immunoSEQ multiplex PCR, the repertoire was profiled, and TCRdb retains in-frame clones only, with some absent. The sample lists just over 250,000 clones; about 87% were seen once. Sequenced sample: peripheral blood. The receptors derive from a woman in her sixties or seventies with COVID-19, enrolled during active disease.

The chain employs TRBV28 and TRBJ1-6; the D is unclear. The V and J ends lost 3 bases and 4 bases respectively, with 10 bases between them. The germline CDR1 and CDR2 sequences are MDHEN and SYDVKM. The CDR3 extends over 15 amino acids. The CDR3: CASSFTGRYNSPLHF. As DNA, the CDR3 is TGTGCCAGCAGTTTTACCGGGAGGTATAATTCACCCCTCCACTTT.

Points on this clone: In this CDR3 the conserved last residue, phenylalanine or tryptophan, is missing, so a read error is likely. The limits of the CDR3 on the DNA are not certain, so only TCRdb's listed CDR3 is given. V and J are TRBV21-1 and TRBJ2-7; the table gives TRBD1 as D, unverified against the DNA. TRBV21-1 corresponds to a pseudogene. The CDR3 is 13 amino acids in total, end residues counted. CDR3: CASSKEVGQGCVH.

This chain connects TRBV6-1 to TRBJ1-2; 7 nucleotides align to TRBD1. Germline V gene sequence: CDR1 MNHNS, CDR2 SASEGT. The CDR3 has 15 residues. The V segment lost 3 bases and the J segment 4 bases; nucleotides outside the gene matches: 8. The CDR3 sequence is CASSELGTAIYGYTF. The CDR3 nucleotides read TGTGCCAGCAGTGAGTTAGGGACAGCGATCTATGGCTACACCTTC.